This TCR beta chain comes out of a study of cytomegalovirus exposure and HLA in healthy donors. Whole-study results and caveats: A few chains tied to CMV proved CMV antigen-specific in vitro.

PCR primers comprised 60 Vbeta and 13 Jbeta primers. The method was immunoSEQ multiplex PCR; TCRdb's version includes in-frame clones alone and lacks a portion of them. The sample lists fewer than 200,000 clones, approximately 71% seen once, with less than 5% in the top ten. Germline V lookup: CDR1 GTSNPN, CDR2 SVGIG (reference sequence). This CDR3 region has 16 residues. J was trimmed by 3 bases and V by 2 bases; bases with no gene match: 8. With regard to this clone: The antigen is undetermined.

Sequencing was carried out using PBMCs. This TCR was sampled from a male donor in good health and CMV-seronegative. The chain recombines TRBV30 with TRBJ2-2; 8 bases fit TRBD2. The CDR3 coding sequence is TGTGCCTGGAGTATAACAACTAGCGGATACACCGGGGAGCTGTTTTTT. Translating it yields CAWSITTSGYTGELFF.